The 30 T cell receptor beta chains presented below share a single source sample, sequenced in a study of T cell responses to AZD1222 COVID-19 vaccine. Produced via immunoSEQ multiplex PCR; TCRdb's table is partial and in-frame only. Of some 150,000 clones listed, about 90% are singletons. This specimen was peripheral blood, taken on day 0 of MenACWY control vaccination. These receptors were obtained from an adult in good health.

This clone was seen only a few times. This chain uses TRBV7-2 with TRBJ2-2, with 10 bases identical to TRBD1. From germline, CDR1 is SGHTA and CDR2 FQGNSA. With 5 bases clipped from V and 7 bases from J, the junction kept 7 bases outside the gene matches. This CDR3 has 15 amino acids. The CDR3 DNA reads TGTGCCAGCAGCCAACGACAGGGGGCTAGCGGGGAGCTGTTTTTT. Its translation: CASSQRQGASGELFF.

The chain employs TRBV3-1 (or the pseudogene TRBV3-2) and TRBJ1-1; 8 bases line up with TRBD1. Germline CDR1 reads LGHDT; CDR2 reads YNNKEL (reference sequence). The junction had 2 bases not matched to a gene; V was cut back by 1 base and J by 4 bases. The CDR3 has 14 residues. DNA of the CDR3: TGTGCCAGCAGCCAAGCTGACAGGGGCACTGAAGCTTTCTTT. Amino acids: CASSQADRGTEAFF.

The chain uses TRBV5-1 and TRBJ1-3, with D uncertain. The germline V gene has CDR1 SGHRS and CDR2 YFSETQ. There are 16 residues in the CDR3. The V gene lost 2 bases and the J gene lost 0 bases, with 12 bases spanning the gap. In DNA, the CDR3 is TGCGCCAGCAGCTTCACGACCCGTAGCTCTGGAAACACCATATATTTT. Translating it yields CASSFTTRSSGNTIYF. Together with reference TRBV5-1 and TRBJ1-3, the CDR3 gives the full variable domain: KAGVTQTPRYLIKTRGQQVTLSCSPISGHRSVSWYQQTPGQGLQFLFEYFSETQRNKGNFPGRFSGRQFSNSRSEMNVSTLELGDSALYLCASSFTTRSSGNTIYFGEGSWLTVV.

CDR3 in amino acids: CATSSRQKWGNTEAFF. The CDR3 region has the DNA TGTGCCACCAGCAGTCGTCAGAAGTGGGGGAACACTGAAGCTTTCTTT. The gene calls are TRBV15 and TRBJ1-1; D not certain. The CDR3 covers 16 residues. Germline assignment: CDR1 LNHNV and CDR2 YYDKDF (reference sequence). Trimming took 3 bases from V and 1 from J, leaving 15 bases between them.

This clone was observed a few times. This chain uses TRBV19 with TRBJ1-2; D ambiguous. The CDR3 sequence is 13 residues long. Trimming stripped 1 base from V and 8 bases from J, with 11 bases between. Germline V gene data show CDR1 as LNHDA and CDR2 as SQIVND (reference sequence). In DNA form, the CDR3 reads TGTGCCAGTAGTATAGGGACGGCAAGAGGCTACACCTTC. Amino acid sequence: CASSIGTARGYTF.

J is TRBJ2-1 and V is TRBV19; the D is unclear. V dropped 0 bases and J dropped 6 bases, with 3 bases sitting between them. The V gene's germline CDR1 is LNHDA and CDR2 SQIVND (reference sequence). There are 12 residues in the CDR3. CDR3 nucleotides: TGTGCCAGTAGTATAGAGTTCAATGAGCAGTTCTTC. This gives the protein CASSIEFNEQFF.

The chain couples TRBV4-1 to TRBJ2-7, with 11 positions matching TRBD1. The CDR3 is 15 residues long. The germline CDR1 and CDR2 sequences are MGHRA and YSYEKL. Unmatched junction bases numbered 8, after V lost 5 bases and J lost 5 bases. The CDR3 spells CASSVRDRGSDEQYF. The CDR3, as DNA: TGCGCCAGCAGCGTCCGGGACAGGGGGAGCGACGAGCAGTACTTC.

The gene calls are TRBV12-5 and TRBJ2-7, with 10 nucleotides matching TRBD1. After removal of 1 base from V and 1 base from J, the junction contained 1 base not matched to a gene. This CDR3 spans 15 amino acids. CDR1 LGHNT and CDR2 FRNRAP come from the germline V gene. CDR3 DNA sequence: TGTGCTAGTGGTTTGGGGACAGGGGGATCCTACGAGCAGTACTTC. As protein: CASGLGTGGSYEQYF. Using reference TRBV12-5 and TRBJ2-7 for the parts outside the CDR3, the full variable domain is DARVTQTPRHKVTEMGQEVTMRCQPILGHNTVFWYRQTMMQGLELLAYFRNRAPLDDSGMPKDRFSAEMPDATLATLKIQPSEPRDSAVYFCASGLGTGGSYEQYFGPGTRLTVT.

The chain has TRBV6-2 or TRBV6-3 and TRBJ2-2; unclear D gene. V was trimmed by 1 base and J by 4 bases, leaving 4 bases between them. The germline CDR1 and CDR2 sequences are MNHEY and SVGEGT. The CDR3 is made up of 13 amino acids. The CDR3 reads CASSYYSTGELFF. CDR3 sequence (DNA): TGTGCCAGCAGTTACTATAGCACCGGGGAGCTGTTTTTT.

The chain carries TRBV9 and TRBJ1-2; the D gene is possibly TRBD1 (5 bases). V was trimmed by 6 bases and J by 8 bases, leaving 14 bases between them. Germline V lookup: CDR1 SGDLS, CDR2 YYNGEE. The CDR3 extends over 12 amino acids. CDR3: CASNLAGAGYTF. Here the CDR3 DNA reads TGTGCCAGCAACCTCGCCGGGGCCGGCTACACCTTC. Together with reference TRBV9 and TRBJ1-2, the CDR3 gives the full variable domain: DSGVTQTPKHLITATGQRVTLRCSPRSGDLSVYWYQQSLDQGLQFLIQYYNGEERAKGNILERFSAQQFPDLHSELNLSSLELGDSALYFCASNLAGAGYTFGSGTRLTVV.

The gene calls are TRBV4-1 and TRBJ1-3; TRBD1 aligns across 8 bases. Trimming at V came to 5 bases and at J to 2 bases, leaving 5 bases not matched to a gene. CDR1 is MGHRA and CDR2 is YSYEKL in the germline V gene. The CDR3 is 15 residues long. The CDR3 nucleotides read TGCGCCAGCAGCGCCACGGGACAGGCTGGAAACACCATATATTTT. This encodes CASSATGQAGNTIYF.

The chain has TRBV27 and TRBJ2-3, with D uncertain. The CDR3 spans 13 residues. V lost 6 bases, J lost 2 bases, and 9 bases lay in between. CDR1 and CDR2 (germline): MNHEY, SMNVEV (reference sequence). CDR3 bases: TGTGCCAGCAGAGACCATCTCACAGATACGCAGTATTTT. It yields the protein CASRDHLTDTQYF.

The genes are TRBV28 and TRBJ2-3; either TRBD1 or TRBD2 may supply D (7 bases each). CDR3 length equals 14 residues. Looked up from germline, CDR1 is MDHEN and CDR2 is SYDVKM. Trimming removed 5 bases at V and 1 base at J, with 10 bases between. CDR3 coding DNA: TGTGCCAGCAGTCAGGGGGGGGGCACAGATACGCAGTATTTT. It is translated as CASSQGGGTDTQYF.

This clone was observed once. V usage is TRBV14 and J usage is TRBJ2-7; TRBD1 matches at 7 bases. The CDR3 sequence is 15 residues long. The trim removed 1 base at V and 2 bases at J, leaving 5 bases unmatched. Germline V gene data show CDR1 as SGHDN and CDR2 as FVKESK. CDR3 residues: CASSQATGAPYEQYF. The DNA of the CDR3 is TGTGCCAGCAGCCAAGCAACAGGGGCCCCCTACGAGCAGTACTTC. Filled out from reference TRBV14 and TRBJ2-7, the complete variable domain reads EAGVTQFPSHSVIEKGQTVTLRCDPISGHDNLYWYRRVMGKEIKFLLHFVKESKQDESGMPNNRFLAERTGGTYSTLKVQPAELEDSGVYFCASSQATGAPYEQYFGPGTRLTVT.

This clone was detected only once. The genes are TRBV2 and TRBJ1-6; tentatively, D is TRBD1 (5 bases). The CDR3 runs 15 residues. Germline V lookup: CDR1 SNHLY, CDR2 FYNNEI. Trimming left V 6 bases short and J 9 bases short, with 18 bases between. CDR3 bases: TGTGCCAGCAGGGCCGGGACGGGCGTCGGTTCACCCCTCCACTTT. This codes for CASRAGTGVGSPLHF.

The J gene is TRBJ2-5, the V gene TRBV10-3, with D uncertain. The CDR3 spans 16 residues. CDR1 and CDR2 from the germline V gene are ENHRY and SYGVKD. Between the trimmed V and J ends, which lost 2 bases and 5 bases, there was a span of 18 bases. As DNA, the CDR3 is TGTGCCATCAGTGAGGGGTTGGCGAGCGTGGGGGAGACCCAGTACTTC. Protein product: CAISEGLASVGETQYF.

The CDR3 reads CAISLGTGYTGELFF. CDR3 DNA: TGTGCCATCAGCCTAGGGACAGGCTACACCGGGGAGCTGTTTTTT. The chain joins TRBV10-3 to TRBJ2-2; 8 nucleotides match TRBD1. The germline V gene has CDR1 ENHRY and CDR2 SYGVKD. The CDR3 runs to 15 residues. V shed 6 bases, J shed 3 bases, and the junction held 6 bases outside the gene matches.

This chain links TRBV24-1 with TRBJ2-1, with unresolved D. The V end lost 6 bases, the J end lost 2 bases, and 7 bases lay between the germline ends. The CDR3 is made up of 13 amino acids. Germline V gene data show CDR1 as KGHDR and CDR2 as SFDVKD. The CDR3 DNA reads as TGTGCCACCAGTCAACGAACCTACAATGAGCAGTTCTTC. Protein product: CATSQRTYNEQFF.

The chain carries TRBV7-9 and TRBJ1-1; no firm D call. The ends were cut back, 5 bases at V and 3 bases at J, with 10 bases in the middle. The CDR3 spans 13 residues. Per germline, CDR1 SEHNR and CDR2 FQNEAQ (reference sequence). CDR3 sequence reads: CASSRTLDTEAFF. DNA of the CDR3: TGTGCCAGCAGCCGGACTCTAGACACTGAAGCTTTCTTT.

J is TRBJ2-6 and V is TRBV5-8, with D possibly TRBD1 on 6 matching bases. V was clipped by 3 bases and J by 0 bases, with 22 bases between them. Per germline, CDR1 SGHTS and CDR2 YDEGEE. The CDR3 is 20 amino acids. In DNA, the CDR3 is TGTGCCAGCAGCTCTTGGACAGAATTGGCCCTCACCTCTGGGGCCAACGTCCTGACTTTC. Its protein is CASSSWTELALTSGANVLTF.

The CDR3 loop is CASRMSGTYEQYF. CDR3 bases: TGTGCCAGCAGAATGTCAGGGACATACGAGCAGTACTTC. This chain joins TRBV12-3 or TRBV12-4 and TRBJ2-7, with a possible D match to TRBD1 (6 bases). V was pared by 6 bases and J by 4 bases, with 13 bases between. The CDR3 is 13 amino acids.

This clone was recorded only once. The V and J genes are TRBV9 and TRBJ2-7; D is unresolved. The CDR3 is made up of 16 amino acids. Between the trimmed V and J ends, which lost 0 bases and 0 bases, there was a span of 13 bases. CDR1 SGDLS and CDR2 YYNGEE come from the germline V gene. For the CDR3, the DNA is TGTGCCAGCAGCGTAGGGCCAGGCCTCAGCTCCTACGAGCAGTACTTC. Translation: CASSVGPGLSSYEQYF.

The rearrangement links TRBV5-6 to TRBJ2-1, with no clear D. The CDR3 consists of 14 residues. V was cut by 0 bases and J by 3 bases, with 7 bases left in between. In germline, CDR1 is SGHDT, CDR2 YYEEEE. In nucleotides, the CDR3 is TGTGCCAGCAGCTTGGGACAATACTACAATGAGCAGTTCTTC. This translates into CASSLGQYYNEQFF.

The CDR3 DNA reads as TGTGCCAGCAGCTCCGGACAGATTAGCACAGATACGCAGTATTTT. It yields the protein CASSSGQISTDTQYF. This chain uses TRBV11-2 with TRBJ2-3, with D tentatively TRBD1 (6 bases). Trimming removed 4 bases from V and 0 bases from J, with 11 bases in between. Germline CDR1 SGHAT, CDR2 FQNNGV. The CDR3 sequence is 15 residues long.

The J gene is TRBJ2-1, the V gene TRBV30; D call uncertain. The CDR3 has 11 residues. Per germline, CDR1 GTSNPN and CDR2 SVGIG (reference sequence). Between the trimmed V and J ends, which lost 3 bases and 9 bases, there was a span of 9 bases. Here the CDR3 DNA reads TGTGCCTGGAGATCTTACGGTGAGCAGTTCTTC. It yields the protein CAWRSYGEQFF.

The chain employs TRBV11-3 and TRBJ1-1; no clear D gene. Germline CDR1 is SGHNT and CDR2 is YENEEA. Trimming pared 2 bases from V and 6 bases from J, leaving 16 bases between. The CDR3 sequence is 15 residues long. CDR3 sequence reads: CASSLQAGVVSEAFF. The CDR3 DNA is TGTGCCAGCAGCTTACAGGCTGGGGTAGTGTCTGAAGCTTTCTTT.

CDR3 residues: CASSRRRDFNTGELFF. The CDR3 region has the DNA TGTGCCAGCTCACGACGGAGGGACTTCAACACCGGGGAGCTGTTTTTT. The chain is built from TRBV18 and TRBJ2-2; D perhaps matches TRBD2 (6 bases). Germline V gene lookup returns CDR1 KGHSH and CDR2 LQKENI. The CDR3 has 16 residues. With 4 bases removed from V and 2 bases from J, the gap between germline ends came to 14 bases.

This chain's CDR3 is CASSIRGRGTEAFF. CDR3 coding DNA: TGTGCCAGTAGTATCCGGGGGCGAGGGACTGAAGCTTTCTTT. The chain links TRBV19 to TRBJ1-1, with D possibly TRBD1 on 6 matching bases. Trimming removed 3 bases from V and 5 bases from J, with 13 bases in between. The CDR3 extends over 14 amino acids. Germline CDR1 LNHDA, CDR2 SQIVND (reference sequence).

The rearrangement uses TRBV19 and TRBJ2-7, with a possible D match to TRBD1 (5 bases). The CDR3 sequence is 14 residues long. CDR1 is LNHDA, CDR2 SQIVND, per germline (reference sequence). V was pared by 3 bases and J by 3 bases, with 12 bases between. The CDR3 nucleotides are TGTGCCAGTAGTATCGGGCAGGGTGGCTACGAGCAGTACTTC. Its protein product is CASSIGQGGYEQYF.

V and J are TRBV6-5 and TRBJ1-6; possible D gene TRBD1, 6 bases. V was clipped by 8 bases and J by 7 bases, with 18 bases between them. Germline CDR1 is MNHEY and CDR2 is SVGAGI. This CDR3 region has 15 residues. The CDR3 bases are TGTGCCAGCGAGGCGGGGGGGGGCGCCAATTCACCCCTCCACTTT. This translates into CASEAGGGANSPLHF.